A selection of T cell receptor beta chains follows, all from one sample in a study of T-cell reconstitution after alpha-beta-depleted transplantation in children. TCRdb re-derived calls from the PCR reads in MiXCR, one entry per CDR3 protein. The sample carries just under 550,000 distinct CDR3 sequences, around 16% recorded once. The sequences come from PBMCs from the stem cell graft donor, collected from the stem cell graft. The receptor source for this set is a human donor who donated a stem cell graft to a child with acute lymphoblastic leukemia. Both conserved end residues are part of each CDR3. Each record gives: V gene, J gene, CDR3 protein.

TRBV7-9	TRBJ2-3	CASSSRDRATDTQYF
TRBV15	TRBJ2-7	CATSLNRGGHEQYF
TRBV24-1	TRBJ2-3	CATSDFIPRTDLPDTQYF
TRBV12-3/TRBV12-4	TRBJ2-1	CASRPGTGHYNEQFF
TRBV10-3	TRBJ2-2	CAISEVGTGDTGELFF
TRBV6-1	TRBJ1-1	CASSKSGEMNTEAFF
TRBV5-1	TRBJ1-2	CASSLETGGQLGYTF
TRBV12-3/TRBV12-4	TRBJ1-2	CASTLTGSYNYGYTF
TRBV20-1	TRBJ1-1	CSARGGADTEAFF
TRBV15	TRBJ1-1	CATSKLGDKAFAEAFF
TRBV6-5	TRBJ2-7	CASGSTSGSYEQYF
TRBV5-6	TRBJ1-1	CASSYVTEAFF
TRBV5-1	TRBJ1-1	CASSLVVGNTEAFF
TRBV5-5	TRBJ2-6	CASSLSVAPFSGANVLTF
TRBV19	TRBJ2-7	CASSQASAGEQYF
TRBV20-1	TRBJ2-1	CSASWRPLGASGSNEQFF
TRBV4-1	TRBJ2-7	CASSQEAAIKGSYEQYF
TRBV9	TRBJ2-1	CASARGSGEYNEQFF
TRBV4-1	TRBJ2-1	CASSQGVLAGAGNEQFF
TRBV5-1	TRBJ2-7	CASSSGQNSYEQYF
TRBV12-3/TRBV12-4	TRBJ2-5	CASSLSIGETQYF
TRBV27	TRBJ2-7	CASRLVARAYEQYF
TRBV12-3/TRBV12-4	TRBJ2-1	CASSHPGLWVEQFF
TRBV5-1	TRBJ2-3	CASSYPQGTDTQYF
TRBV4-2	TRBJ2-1	CASGDGTSYNEQFF
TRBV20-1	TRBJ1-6	CSARDQNRYNSPLHF
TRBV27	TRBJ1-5	CASATGLNQPQHF
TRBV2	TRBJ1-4	CASSELGTANEKLFF
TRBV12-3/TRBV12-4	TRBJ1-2	CASTTSGNYGYTF
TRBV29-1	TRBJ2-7	CSVERAPSYEQYF
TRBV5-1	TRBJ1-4	CASRSGGATNEKLFF
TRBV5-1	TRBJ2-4	CASSPDPGGSIQYF
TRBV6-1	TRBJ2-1	CASSKPPELAGREQFF
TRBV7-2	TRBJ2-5	CASSPEVWAALQETQYF
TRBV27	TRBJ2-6	CASSLRVAGANVLTF
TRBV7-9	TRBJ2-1	CASRGTGGSYNEQFF
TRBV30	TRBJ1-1	CAWRTGSYRHSIYTEAFF
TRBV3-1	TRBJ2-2	CASSQRDTNTGELFF
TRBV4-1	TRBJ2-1	CASSQGPEGTSGTYNEQFF
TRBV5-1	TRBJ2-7	CASSPIAGGNEQYF
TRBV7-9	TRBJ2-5	CASSLEEETQYF
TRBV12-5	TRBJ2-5	CASGLVQAGQKTQYF
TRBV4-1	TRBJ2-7	CASSHVPRDMGYEQYF
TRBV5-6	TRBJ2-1	CASSRMAGIEQFF
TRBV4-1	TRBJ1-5	CASSPGTGLDQPQHF
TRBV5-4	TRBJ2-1	CASSLAGTGEQFF
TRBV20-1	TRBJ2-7	CSAIELAGETYEQYF
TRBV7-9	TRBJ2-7	CASSSYRGVFSYEQYF
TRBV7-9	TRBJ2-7	CASRGGQGEQYF
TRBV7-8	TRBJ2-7	CASSSPTSPPYEQYF
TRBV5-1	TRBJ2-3	CASRVVTGSTDTQYF
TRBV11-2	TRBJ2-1	CASSLGVAGNEQFF
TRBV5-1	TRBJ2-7	CASTMGLAGGSNEQYF